This T cell receptor beta chain emerged from a study of CD8 T cells in ankylosing spondylitis. Study conclusions and caveats: Seemingly distinctive of ankylosing spondylitis blood was a TCR beta motif formed by eight highly homologous variants.

This clonotype showed up many times. As yet, its antigen is unknown. One entry per CDR3 protein, called by TCRdb with MiXCR from the 5' RACE reads. The sample shows about 220,000 distinct CDR3 sequences, roughly 24% of them seen only once. Germline CDR1 is SQVTM and CDR2 is ANQGSEA. This CDR3 has 11 residues. With 3 bases clipped from V and 5 bases from J, the junction kept 0 bases outside the gene matches. The chain employs TRBV29-1 and TRBJ2-5; 7 bases fit TRBD2. Specimen: blood, either unsorted or a sorted T cell fraction (not recorded which). The sequence derives from a male donor with ankylosing spondylitis or in good health (not recorded which). The CDR3 reads CSVDGRETQYF. The CDR3, as DNA: TGCAGCGTTGACGGGAGGGAGACCCAGTACTTC.